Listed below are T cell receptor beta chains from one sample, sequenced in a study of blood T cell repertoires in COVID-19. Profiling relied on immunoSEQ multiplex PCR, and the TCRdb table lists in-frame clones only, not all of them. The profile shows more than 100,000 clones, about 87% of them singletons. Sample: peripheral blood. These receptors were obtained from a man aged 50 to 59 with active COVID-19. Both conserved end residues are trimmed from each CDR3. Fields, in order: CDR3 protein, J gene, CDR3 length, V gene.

ASSPTESHTEAF | TRBJ1-1 | 12 | TRBV7-8
ASSYSWGRNQPQH | TRBJ1-5 | 13 | TRBV6-2/TRBV6-3
ASSRTSTYEQY | TRBJ2-7 | 11 | TRBV3-1/TRBV3-2
ASSLTGTGSGNYGYT | TRBJ1-2 | 15 | TRBV7-9
ASSVDDKTKLF | TRBJ1-4 | 11 | TRBV9
ASSLGDRLNTEAF | TRBJ1-1 | 13 | TRBV7-6
ASSLGTGQETQY | TRBJ2-5 | 12 | TRBV5-4
ASINSYNEQF | TRBJ2-1 | 10 | TRBV6-6
ASSPRTGVSGTDTQY | TRBJ2-3 | 15 | TRBV7-7
SVEDLTGYSYEQY | TRBJ2-7 | 13 | TRBV29-1
ASSPIALAGPHSNEQY | TRBJ2-7 | 16 | TRBV5-1
ASSLHRDRVYEQY | TRBJ2-7 | 13 | TRBV7-8
ASRPGQGGGNTIY | TRBJ1-3 | 13 | TRBV6-5
ASSRTAGGLSPLH | TRBJ1-6 | 13 | TRBV6-4
ASRWGDTEAF | TRBJ1-1 | 10 | TRBV3-1/TRBV3-2
ASSARGGNQPQH | TRBJ1-5 | 12 | TRBV6-6
ASSPKSGTGYGQY | TRBJ2-7 | 13 | TRBV7-6
ASKPASSYEQY | TRBJ2-7 | 11 | TRBV11-2
ASSSGRNTEAF | TRBJ1-1 | 11 | TRBV12-3/TRBV12-4
ASSFNSYEQY | TRBJ2-7 | 10 | TRBV11-2
ASKVGQAKTEKLF | TRBJ1-4 | 13 | TRBV19
ASSQSSGGAAYNEQF | TRBJ2-1 | 15 | TRBV4-1
ASSSSGGPSTDTQY | TRBJ2-3 | 14 | TRBV5-1
ASSKDSGLPLGNTIY | TRBJ1-3 | 15 | TRBV25-1